This paragraph reports one TCR beta chain. These data belong to a study of blood T cell repertoires in COVID-19. Whole-study context: Sites in the United States, Italy and Spain provided acute and convalescent COVID-19 samples. T cells, B-cell-depleted T cells, or PBMCs provided the cDNA or gDNA that served as material.

Per the study methods: Scientists estimated how many nucleated cells there were by amplifying reference gene primers. Method: immunoSEQ multiplex PCR; TCRdb's copy keeps in-frame clones and lacks some. Clone size and the V and J calls come from that table; the DNA yielded D and trimming. The sample records some 240,000 clones, roughly 89% being singletons. This CDR3 has 15 residues. Germline V gene lookup returns CDR1 MNHEY and CDR2 SVGAGI. Trimming left V 0 bases short and J 5 bases short, with 12 bases between. The source is a woman between 40 and 50 years old who had recovered from COVID-19. The rearrangement joins TRBV6-5 to TRBJ2-3; perhaps TRBD2 as D (6 bases). Sequencing was performed on peripheral blood. Here the CDR3 reads CASSYSNGEVDTQYF. In nucleotides, the CDR3 is TGTGCCAGCAGTTACTCGAACGGGGAGGTAGATACGCAGTATTTT.